Below, 19 T cell receptor beta chains from the same sample are listed, as sequenced in a study of cytomegalovirus exposure and HLA in healthy donors. The protocol was immunoSEQ multiplex PCR, while the TCRdb copy is restricted to in-frame clones and leaves out a portion. The sample holds over 200,000 clones, around nine tenths seen once. What was sequenced was PBMCs. These receptors were taken from a young woman in good health and CMV-seropositive.

The chain is built from TRBV29-1 and TRBJ1-2; TRBD1 is a possible D gene (5 bases). Germline V gene sequence: CDR1 SQVTM, CDR2 ANQGSEA. The length of the CDR3 is 12 residues. V was cut by 8 bases and J by 0 bases, with 10 bases left in between. The CDR3 loop reads CSSDTTNYGYTF. CDR3 nucleotide sequence: TGCAGCTCGGACACGACTAACTATGGCTACACCTTC.

The rearrangement links TRBV6-1 to TRBJ2-1; D gene uncertain. The germline CDR1 and CDR2 sequences are MNHNS and SASEGT. CDR3 size: 11 residues. The ends were cut back, 6 bases at V and 12 bases at J, with 12 bases in the middle. The CDR3 region has the DNA TGTGCCAGCAGCTACTTGACGGGGCAGTTCTTC. Translated: CASSYLTGQFF.

This clone was seen only a few times. The CDR3 bases are TGTGCCAGCAGCTTAGCATCCGGAGGGACCCAGTACTTC. It specifies CASSLASGGTQYF. The chain has TRBV7-9 and TRBJ2-5; D possibly corresponds to TRBD2 (5 bases). Germline loops: CDR1 SEHNR, CDR2 FQNEAQ (reference sequence). The CDR3 loop spans 13 amino acids. Trimming shortened V by 0 bases and J by 7 bases, and 9 bases separated the two germline ends.

The J gene is TRBJ2-5, the V gene TRBV5-1; 12 bases are shared with TRBD2. Germline-derived CDR1 and CDR2 are SGHRS and YFSETQ. This CDR3 region has 17 residues. V was pared by 2 bases and J by 5 bases, with 10 bases of the junction left unmatched. CDR3 sequence (DNA): TGCGCCAGCAGCTTTCCTAGCGGGAGGGCAGGTCGGGAGACCCAGTACTTC. It yields the protein CASSFPSGRAGRETQYF. Complete variable domain (other parts from reference TRBV5-1 and TRBJ2-5): KAGVTQTPRYLIKTRGQQVTLSCSPISGHRSVSWYQQTPGQGLQFLFEYFSETQRNKGNFPGRFSGRQFSNSRSEMNVSTLELGDSALYLCASSFPSGRAGRETQYFGPGTRLLVL.

V is TRBV28 and J is TRBJ2-5; D might be TRBD2 (5 bases). The CDR3 extends over 14 amino acids. Germline CDR1 and CDR2: MDHEN and SYDVKM. V was shortened by 3 bases and J by 5 bases, with 13 bases between the two germline ends. CDR3 residues: CASSFRSGEETQYF. In DNA, the CDR3 is TGTGCCAGCAGTTTTAGGAGTGGGGAGGAGACCCAGTACTTC.

V usage is TRBV27 and J usage is TRBJ2-1; TRBD2 matches 10 bases. The CDR3 extends over 12 amino acids. CDR1 MNHEY and CDR2 SMNVEV come from the germline V gene (reference sequence). The V and J ends lost 10 bases and 7 bases, in that order; junction bases with no gene match: 4. The chain's CDR3 is CATQAGGNEQFF. CDR3 in DNA: TGTGCCACCCAAGCGGGAGGGAATGAGCAGTTCTTC.

The V call is TRBV19, the J call TRBJ2-7; possible D gene TRBD2, 6 bases. The CDR3 loop spans 15 amino acids. Trimming removed 1 base at V and 0 bases at J, with 10 bases between. Germline-derived CDR1 and CDR2 are LNHDA and SQIVND (reference sequence). The CDR3 here is CASSIVAGSSYEQYF. The CDR3 DNA sequence: TGTGCCAGTAGTATAGTAGCCGGGAGCTCCTACGAGCAGTACTTC.

This chain joins TRBV15 and TRBJ1-2; 8 bases align to TRBD1. The ends lost 5 bases at V and 8 bases at J; junction bases unmatched: 10. The CDR3 runs 14 residues. Per germline, CDR1 LNHNV and CDR2 YYDKDF (reference sequence). DNA for the CDR3: TGTGCCACCAGCCCGGGACAGGCGCATCTAGGCTACACCTTC. As protein: CATSPGQAHLGYTF. The variable domain in full, completed from reference TRBV15 and TRBJ1-2, reads DAMVIQNPRYQVTQFGKPVTLSCSQTLNHNVMYWYQQKSSQAPKLLFHYYDKDFNNEADTPDNFQSRRPNTSFCFLDIRSPGLGDTAMYLCATSPGQAHLGYTFGSGTRLTVV.

The chain uses TRBV29-1 and TRBJ2-2, with TRBD1 matching over 8 bases. The V and J ends lost 5 bases and 5 bases, in that order; junction bases with no gene match: 10. The CDR3 length is 15 residues. Germline lookup yields CDR1 SQVTM and CDR2 ANQGSEA. CDR3 in amino acids: CSVYVDRAGTGELFF. CDR3 coding DNA: TGCAGCGTTTACGTGGACAGGGCGGGGACCGGGGAGCTGTTTTTT.

This clone was recorded many times. V gene TRBV6-1 combines with J gene TRBJ2-3, with a tentative D call TRBD1 (6 bases). V was trimmed by 2 bases and J by 0 bases, leaving 9 bases between them. Looked up from germline, CDR1 is MNHNS and CDR2 is SASEGT. The CDR3 contains 15 residues. This chain's CDR3 is CASSESQGSTDTQYF. In DNA form, the CDR3 reads TGTGCCAGCAGTGAAAGTCAGGGGAGCACAGATACGCAGTATTTT.

The gene calls are TRBV5-1 and TRBJ2-7, with TRBD1 as a possible D gene (5 bases). Germline loops: CDR1 SGHRS, CDR2 YFSETQ. The CDR3 consists of 18 residues. V was shortened by 2 bases and J by 4 bases, with 25 bases between the two germline ends. Here the CDR3 reads CASSFASRNSPGNYEQYF. CDR3 DNA: TGCGCCAGCAGCTTTGCCTCGAGAAATAGCCCAGGGAATTACGAGCAGTACTTC.

This chain joins TRBV27 and TRBJ2-7, with D possibly TRBD1 on 5 matching bases. Trimming took off 5 bases at V and 3 bases at J, with 23 bases between the two ends. CDR3 size: 17 residues. Germline assignment: CDR1 MNHEY and CDR2 SMNVEV (reference sequence). DNA for the CDR3: TGTGCCAGCAGTCGTTTGTTAGATGAAGGGGCCCGCTACGAGCAGTACTTC. Protein product: CASSRLLDEGARYEQYF.

This rearrangement joins TRBV30 to TRBJ1-4, with D possibly TRBD1 on 6 matching bases. The CDR3 length is 16 residues. Between the trimmed V and J ends, which lost 6 bases and 8 bases, there was a span of 25 bases. Germline assignment: CDR1 GTSNPN and CDR2 SVGIG (reference sequence). The CDR3 here is CACRPRNRAGFEKLFF. In nucleotides, the CDR3 is TGTGCCTGCCGCCCCCGGAACAGGGCAGGGTTCGAAAAACTGTTTTTT.

This sequence joins TRBV5-1 and TRBJ1-1; 9 bases agree with TRBD1. There are 14 residues in the CDR3. Looked up from germline, CDR1 is SGHRS and CDR2 is YFSETQ. Losses at the gene ends were 5 bases for V and 3 bases for J; bases not matched to a gene: 5. The CDR3 loop is CASSPRTGDTEAFF. DNA of the CDR3: TGCGCCAGCAGTCCCCGGACAGGGGACACTGAAGCTTTCTTT.

The J gene is TRBJ2-7, the V gene TRBV30, with a weak D call TRBD2 (6 bases). V lost 2 bases to trimming and J lost 6 bases, with 11 bases between them. This CDR3 spans 12 amino acids. Germline assignment: CDR1 GTSNPN and CDR2 SVGIG (reference sequence). The CDR3 loop is CAWSPAGIEQYF. The CDR3 DNA reads TGTGCCTGGAGTCCCGCGGGGATCGAGCAGTACTTC.

The J gene is TRBJ2-7, the V gene TRBV12-5, with 11 bases identical to TRBD2. Germline V gene data show CDR1 as LGHNT and CDR2 as FRNRAP. The CDR3 length is 15 residues. V was pared by 4 bases and J by 2 bases, with 4 bases of the junction left unmatched. This chain's CDR3 is CASGSLAGGAYEQYF. CDR3 nucleotides: TGTGCTAGTGGTTCTCTAGCGGGAGGCGCCTACGAGCAGTACTTC.

This clone was picked up one time. The V and J genes are TRBV6-1 and TRBJ2-7; D is possibly TRBD1 (6 bases). Germline assignment: CDR1 MNHNS and CDR2 SASEGT. The CDR3 spans 13 residues. Trimming stripped 5 bases from V and 6 bases from J, with 14 bases between. CDR3 sequence (DNA): TGTGCCAGCAGTTCCCACAGGGAAATCGAGCAGTACTTC. Amino acids: CASSSHREIEQYF.

This clone was observed a few times. The rearrangement joins TRBV30 to TRBJ1-5; D perhaps matches TRBD1 (6 bases). CDR3 length equals 13 residues. Germline CDR1 GTSNPN, CDR2 SVGIG (reference sequence). V was cut by 1 base and J by 5 bases, with 9 bases left in between. Here the CDR3 DNA reads TGTGCCTGGAGTGAACAGGGCCATCAGCCCCAGCATTTT. This codes for CAWSEQGHQPQHF.

This chain links TRBV6-1 with TRBJ2-5, with 10 bases matching TRBD2. The germline V gene encodes CDR1 MNHNS and CDR2 SASEGT. This CDR3 comprises 14 residues. The V and J ends lost 5 bases and 3 bases, in that order; junction bases with no gene match: 3. The CDR3 here is CASSTGTSEETQYF. The CDR3 DNA follows: TGTGCCAGCAGTACCGGGACTAGCGAAGAGACCCAGTACTTC.